Listed here are 4 T cell receptor beta chains from one sample, sequenced in a study of OX40 agonist ivuxolimab in advanced cancers. Produced via immunoSEQ multiplex PCR; TCRdb's table is partial and in-frame only. The sample lists some 73,000 clones; 85% to 90% were seen once. The source was CD4+ or CD8+ T cells sorted from blood, collected in a trial of the OX40 agonist ivuxolimab. The receptors come from an adult with an advanced solid tumor such as melanoma, head and neck, liver or kidney cancer.

The V gene is TRBV19, the J gene TRBJ2-6; D ambiguous. CDR1 and CDR2 (germline): LNHDA, SQIVND (reference sequence). CDR3 size: 16 residues. With 1 base removed from V and 4 bases from J, the gap between germline ends came to 11 bases. The CDR3 region is CASSIGRVAGANVLTF. The CDR3 bases are TGTGCCAGTAGTATAGGAAGGGTGGCCGGGGCCAACGTCCTGACTTTC.

The DNA of the CDR3 is TGTGCCAGTAGCTCAGGGGGCGCGGGCTATGGCTACACCTTC. Its protein is CASSSGGAGYGYTF. The chain combines TRBV19 with TRBJ1-2; TRBD1 agrees at 8 bases. Germline V gene lookup returns CDR1 LNHDA and CDR2 SQIVND (reference sequence). V shed 6 bases and J 4 bases; nucleotides not matched to a gene: 7. CDR3 length: 14 amino acids.

This clone was picked up one time. The chain couples TRBV25-1 to TRBJ2-7; 11 nucleotides match TRBD2. The CDR3 totals 18 residues. V lost 0 bases and J lost 3; bases outside the gene matches: 10. CDR1 and CDR2 (germline): MGHDK, SYGVNS. The CDR3 DNA reads TGTGCCAGCAGTGAATATCTAGCGGGACTAGCGGTATACTACGAGCAGTACTTC. Its protein is CASSEYLAGLAVYYEQYF.

J is TRBJ2-7 and V is TRBV7-8, with 7 bases fitting TRBD2. The V gene's germline CDR1 is SGHVS and CDR2 FQNEAQ. This CDR3 comprises 16 residues. J gave up 3 bases and V 2 bases, and 10 bases lay outside the gene matches. The CDR3: CASSLIPAGVSYEQYF. CDR3 nucleotides: TGTGCCAGCAGCTTAATTCCGGCGGGAGTAAGCTACGAGCAGTACTTC.